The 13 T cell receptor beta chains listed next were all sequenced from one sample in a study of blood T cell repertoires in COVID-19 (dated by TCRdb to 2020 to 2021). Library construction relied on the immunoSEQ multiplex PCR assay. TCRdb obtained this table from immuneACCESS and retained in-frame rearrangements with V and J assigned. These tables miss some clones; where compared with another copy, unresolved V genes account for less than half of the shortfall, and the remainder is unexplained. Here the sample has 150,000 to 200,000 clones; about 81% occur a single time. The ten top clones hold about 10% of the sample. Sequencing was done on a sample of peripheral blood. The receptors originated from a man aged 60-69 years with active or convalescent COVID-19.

The CDR3 region is CASSGWTGPGMYGYTF. For the CDR3, the DNA is TGTGCCAGCAGCGGATGGACAGGTCCAGGGATGTATGGCTACACCTTC. V usage is TRBV7-7 and J usage is TRBJ1-2; 7 nucleotides line up with TRBD1. Germline V gene data show CDR1 as SSHAT and CDR2 as FNYEAQ (reference sequence). The CDR3 has 16 amino acids. Losses at the gene ends were 5 bases for V and 5 bases for J; bases not matched to a gene: 14.

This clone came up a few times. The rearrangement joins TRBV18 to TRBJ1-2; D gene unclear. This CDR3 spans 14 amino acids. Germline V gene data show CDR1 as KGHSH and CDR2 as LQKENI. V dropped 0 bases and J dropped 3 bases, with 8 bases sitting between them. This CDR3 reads CASSPPSQHYGYTF. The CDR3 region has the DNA TGTGCCAGCTCACCACCTTCACAGCACTATGGCTACACCTTC.

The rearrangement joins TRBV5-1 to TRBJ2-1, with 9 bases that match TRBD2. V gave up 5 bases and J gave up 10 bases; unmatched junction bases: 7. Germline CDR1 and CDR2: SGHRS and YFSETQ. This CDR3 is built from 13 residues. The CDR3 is CASSLAGLNEQFF. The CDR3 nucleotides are TGCGCCAGCAGTCTAGCGGGGTTAAACGAGCAGTTCTTC.

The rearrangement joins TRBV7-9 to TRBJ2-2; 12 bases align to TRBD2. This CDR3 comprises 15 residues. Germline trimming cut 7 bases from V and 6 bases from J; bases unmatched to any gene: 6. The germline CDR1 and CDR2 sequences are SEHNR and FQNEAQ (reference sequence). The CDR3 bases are TGTGCCAGCACCTTCCCTAGCGGGAGGGCCGGGGAGCTGTTTTTT. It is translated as CASTFPSGRAGELFF.

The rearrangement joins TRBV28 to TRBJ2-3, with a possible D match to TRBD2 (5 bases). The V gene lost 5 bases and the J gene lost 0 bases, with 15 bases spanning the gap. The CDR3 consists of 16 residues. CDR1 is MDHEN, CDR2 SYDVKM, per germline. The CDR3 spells CASSPRRRASTDTQYF. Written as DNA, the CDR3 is TGTGCCAGCAGTCCTCGGAGGAGAGCTAGCACAGATACGCAGTATTTT.

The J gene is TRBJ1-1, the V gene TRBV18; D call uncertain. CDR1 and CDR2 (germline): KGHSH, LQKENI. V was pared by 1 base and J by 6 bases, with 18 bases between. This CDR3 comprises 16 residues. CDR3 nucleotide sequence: TGTGCCAGCTCACCACTTGGCAGAAACGGAGGTCCTGAAGCTTTCTTT. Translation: CASSPLGRNGGPEAFF. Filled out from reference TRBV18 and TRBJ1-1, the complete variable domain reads NAGVMQNPRHLVRRRGQEARLRCSPMKGHSHVYWYRQLPEEGLKFMVYLQKENIIDESGMPKERFSAEFPKEGPSILRIQQVVRGDSAAYFCASSPLGRNGGPEAFFGQGTRLTVV.

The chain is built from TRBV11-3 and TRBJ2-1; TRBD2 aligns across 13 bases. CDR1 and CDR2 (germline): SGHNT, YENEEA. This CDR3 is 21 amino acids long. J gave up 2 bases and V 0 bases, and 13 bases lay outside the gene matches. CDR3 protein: CASSLDGRGTSGTPAYNEQFF. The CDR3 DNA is TGTGCCAGCAGCTTAGACGGGCGGGGGACTAGCGGGACCCCGGCCTACAATGAGCAGTTCTTC.

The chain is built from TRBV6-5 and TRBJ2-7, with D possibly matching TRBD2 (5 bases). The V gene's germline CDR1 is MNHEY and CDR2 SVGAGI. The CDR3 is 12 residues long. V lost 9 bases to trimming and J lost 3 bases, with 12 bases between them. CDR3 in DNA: TGTGCCAGTAGCCGGGAAGGCTACGAGCAGTACTTC. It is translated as CASSREGYEQYF.

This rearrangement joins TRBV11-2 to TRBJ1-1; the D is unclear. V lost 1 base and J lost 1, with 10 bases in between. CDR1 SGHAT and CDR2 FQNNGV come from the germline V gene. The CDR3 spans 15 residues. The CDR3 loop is CASSLGSHPNTEAFF. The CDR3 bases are TGTGCCAGCAGCTTAGGCAGTCATCCGAACACTGAAGCTTTCTTT.

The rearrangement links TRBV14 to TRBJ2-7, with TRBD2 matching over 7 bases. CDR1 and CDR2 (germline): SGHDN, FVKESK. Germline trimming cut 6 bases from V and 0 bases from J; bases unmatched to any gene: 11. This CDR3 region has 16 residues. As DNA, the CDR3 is TGTGCCAGCAGTCGTTACGGGGGGTCCCCCTCCTACGAGCAGTACTTC. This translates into CASSRYGGSPSYEQYF.

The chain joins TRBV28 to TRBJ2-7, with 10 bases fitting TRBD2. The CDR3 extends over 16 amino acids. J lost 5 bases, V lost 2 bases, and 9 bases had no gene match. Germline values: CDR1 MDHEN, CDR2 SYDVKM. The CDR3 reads CASSLGYGTSANEQYF. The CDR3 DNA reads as TGTGCCAGCAGTTTAGGTTATGGGACTAGCGCTAACGAGCAGTACTTC. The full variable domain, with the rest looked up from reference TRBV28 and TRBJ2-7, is DVKVTQSSRYLVKRTGEKVFLECVQDMDHENMFWYRQDPGLGLRLIYFSYDVKMKEKGDIPEGYSVSREKKERFSLILESASTNQTSMYLCASSLGYGTSANEQYFGPGTRLTVT.

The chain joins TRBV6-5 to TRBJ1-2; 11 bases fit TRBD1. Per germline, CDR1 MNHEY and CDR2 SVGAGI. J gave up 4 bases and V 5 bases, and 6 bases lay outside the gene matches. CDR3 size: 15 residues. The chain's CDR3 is CASSQGTGGSYGYTF. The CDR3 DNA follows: TGTGCCAGCAGTCAGGGGACAGGGGGTAGCTATGGCTACACCTTC.

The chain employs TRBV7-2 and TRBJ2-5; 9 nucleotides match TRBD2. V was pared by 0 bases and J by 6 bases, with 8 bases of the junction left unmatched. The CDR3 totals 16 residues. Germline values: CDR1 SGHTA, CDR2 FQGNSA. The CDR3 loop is CASSLALAGNSQTQYF. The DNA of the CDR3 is TGTGCCAGCAGCTTAGCGCTAGCGGGAAACTCCCAGACCCAGTACTTC.